This T cell receptor beta chain was recorded in a study of cytomegalovirus exposure and HLA in healthy donors. The CDR3 totals 13 residues. The germline CDR1 and CDR2 sequences are SGHNT and YENEEA. The junction had 3 bases not matched to a gene; V was cut back by 5 bases and J by 2 bases. PCR involved 60 Vbeta and 13 Jbeta primers. Assay used: immunoSEQ multiplex PCR; TCRdb lists only in-frame clones, some missing. Counted here are 130,000 or so clones, roughly 80% occurring once; the ten biggest clones make up around 1.5%. The sequenced sample was PBMCs. The chain recombines TRBV11-3 with TRBJ2-7; 7 bases align to TRBD2. The receptor comes from a woman aged 18-29 years in good health and CMV-seronegative. CDR3 residues: CASSLGLAYEQYF. CDR3 in DNA: TGTGCCAGCAGCCTAGGACTAGCCTACGAGCAGTACTTC.